This T cell receptor (beta chain) was recorded in a study of cytomegalovirus exposure and HLA in healthy donors. Whole-study results and caveats: TCR beta chain V- and J-gene trimming was linked, in a later analysis, to a missense variant in DCLRE1C. A further, later analysis showed that HLA-associated TCR beta chains (compared with equally common others) were more clonally expanded. Within a later analysis, the majority of CMV-associated TCR beta chains appeared HLA-restricted. Common viral pathogens (according to a later analysis) appeared linked to several of the most significant clusters.

Notes on this clone: The antigen remains undetermined.

It was with 60 Vbeta and 13 Jbeta primers that the PCR ran. Here immunoSEQ multiplex PCR was the method, and the copy in TCRdb shows in-frame clones only, minus some. The top ten hold around 1.9% of the sample, which has approximately 150,000 clones, roughly 80% seen once. Germline V gene lookup returns CDR1 SQVTM and CDR2 ANQGSEA. The length of the CDR3 is 14 residues. V shed 2 bases and J 6 bases; nucleotides not matched to a gene: 4. The rearrangement links TRBV29-1 to TRBJ1-2, with 12 nucleotides matching TRBD1. The TCR comes from a woman aged 40 to 50 in good health and CMV-seronegative. The sample taken for sequencing was PBMCs. CDR3 in DNA: TGCAGCGTTGAATTTGGGGACAGGGGGCATGGCTACACCTTC. Its protein product is CSVEFGDRGHGYTF.